Listed below are T cell receptor beta chains from one sample, sequenced in a study of CXCR3-negative and CXCR3-positive naive CD8 T cells. With the 5' RACE reads reprocessed, TCRdb shows one record per CDR3 protein and no DNA. This specimen shows approximately 98,000 distinct CDR3 sequences; the ten leading clones hold around 0.99%. The source material was naive CXCR3+ CD8+ T cells from blood. These receptor sequences come from a human donor in good health. Some clones in this sample may be carry-over from other donors' samples. CDR3s include the opening cysteine and the closing phenylalanine or tryptophan.

v_gene: TRBV4-3; j_gene: TRBJ2-1; CDR3aa: CASSQGQPYFYNEQFF
v_gene: TRBV9; j_gene: TRBJ2-7; CDR3aa: CASSAESGQGPNSYEHYF
v_gene: TRBV25-1; j_gene: TRBJ2-7; CDR3aa: CASSDEFWDRGDEQYF
v_gene: TRBV21-1; j_gene: TRBJ1-6; CDR3aa: CASSKVSDIHSPLHF
v_gene: TRBV7-9; j_gene: TRBJ2-5; CDR3aa: CASAKALLREETQYF
v_gene: TRBV4-3; j_gene: TRBJ1-5; CDR3aa: CASSQGTGGNQPQHF
v_gene: TRBV12-3/TRBV12-4; j_gene: TRBJ2-7; CDR3aa: CASRTTGGEQYF
v_gene: TRBV7-6; j_gene: TRBJ1-1; CDR3aa: CASSLASGAEAFF
v_gene: TRBV7-6; j_gene: TRBJ2-7; CDR3aa: CASSLERGLAEWNEQYF
v_gene: TRBV12-3/TRBV12-4; j_gene: TRBJ2-5; CDR3aa: CASSLPSETQYF
v_gene: TRBV28; j_gene: TRBJ1-1; CDR3aa: CASSASWNTEAFF
v_gene: TRBV29-1; j_gene: TRBJ2-3; CDR3aa: CSQFETSGGPTDTQYF
v_gene: TRBV5-6; j_gene: TRBJ2-5; CDR3aa: CASSPAETPQETQYF
v_gene: TRBV28; j_gene: TRBJ2-1; CDR3aa: CATSLRAYNEQFF
v_gene: TRBV7-9; j_gene: TRBJ2-7; CDR3aa: CASRSPQLLASHEQYF
v_gene: TRBV7-9; j_gene: TRBJ2-1; CDR3aa: CASSWASGEQFF
v_gene: TRBV10-3; j_gene: TRBJ2-7; CDR3aa: CAISEDVAEQYF
v_gene: TRBV6-6; j_gene: TRBJ2-2; CDR3aa: CASSKTGLSTGELFF
v_gene: TRBV20-1; j_gene: TRBJ1-5; CDR3aa: CSANNPRGGDQPQHF
v_gene: TRBV12-3/TRBV12-4; j_gene: TRBJ2-5; CDR3aa: CASSPQYGETQYF
v_gene: TRBV20-1; j_gene: TRBJ1-6; CDR3aa: CSARDLYETGDNSPLHF
v_gene: TRBV4-1; j_gene: TRBJ1-1; CDR3aa: CASSQDWAGVEAFF
v_gene: TRBV6-6; j_gene: TRBJ2-3; CDR3aa: CASRPRDSSNTDTQYF
v_gene: TRBV28; j_gene: TRBJ1-2; CDR3aa: CASSLEFNYGYTF
v_gene: TRBV4-3; j_gene: TRBJ2-7; CDR3aa: CASSQVRRQSDEQYF
v_gene: TRBV7-9; j_gene: TRBJ1-2; CDR3aa: CASSLLDRAFRDGYTF
v_gene: TRBV5-1; j_gene: TRBJ1-1; CDR3aa: CASSLADTSEAFF